Here is one TCR beta chain with its context. This was the immunoSEQ v3 assay. TCRdb's table, derived via immunoSEQ multiplex PCR, lists solely in-frame clones and lacks some. The sample holds more than 45,000 clones; around four fifths are singletons and the top ten take 1.5% to 2%. The entry originates in a study of TIL therapy for anti-PD-1-resistant metastatic lung cancer. Study-wide background: Patients had a median age of around 56 years (range roughly 35-85).

As for time point: pre-treatment sample, taken before nivolumab and TIL therapy. Trimming cost V 5 bases and J 0 bases, with 17 bases left between them. The CDR3 has 17 residues. Germline-derived CDR1 and CDR2 are SGHNT and YENEEA. The chain couples TRBV11-3 to TRBJ2-1; D is undetermined. The source is a person aged 25 to 80 with non-small cell lung cancer. This material consisted of blood, taken at baseline. The CDR3 sequence is CASSPRTSLSSYNEQFF. The CDR3 DNA reads TGTGCCAGCAGCCCCAGGACCTCCTTGAGCTCCTACAATGAGCAGTTCTTC.